This T cell receptor beta chain was sequenced for a study of CD8+CD57+ T cells in acquired aplastic anemia (dated by TCRdb to about 2018). About the full investigation: DNA extracted from sorted CD4+ and CD8+ cells had a mean of around 3 ug, with a range of about 0.18 to 27.4 ug. CD8+CD57+ expansion was defined as frequency above the mean frequency observed in healthy subjects.

The CDR1 and CDR2 encoded by the germline V gene are SGDLS and YYNGEE. The cysteine opens and the phenylalanine closes a CDR3 of 14 amino acids. Only CDR3 DNA remains: 42 bases, in frame from the first base. Trimming takes 7 bases off V and 6 bases off J; junction bases not matched to a gene: 13. Genomic DNA was used as template for profiling of TCR beta VDJ combinations and CDR3 sequences. An Illumina HiSeq 2000 was the platform used for TCR repertoire sequencing. As for the authors' bioinformatics: TRBV/TRBJ rearrangement plots, CDR3 size and DJ length profiles, and Simpson's diversity index were used to evaluate the repertoires. Whichever DNA sequence was most abundant in the deep sequencing data was defined as the immunodominant clone. CDR3 amino acid sequences were checked for sharing across subjects and were also compared against the VDJdb database and published repertoires. TCRdb trimmed public reads at Q25 via fastp, called clones via MiXCR and kept in-frame beta chains. Rows with one shared CDR3 protein collapse into an entry with the most common genes and DNA. It is TCRdb's table, rather than the study itself, that gives the V and J calls and clone size. The table for this sample lists 100,000 to 150,000 distinct CDR3 sequences; about 40% of them were counted only once. In total, the top ten clones hold under 3% of the sample.

Study-wide conclusions, independent of this receptor: Although under 35 CD8+ CDR3 sequences were shared by patients and controls, these sequences appeared highly expressed in patients and within the immunodominant clones of patients. Patients and healthy controls showed no significant difference in CD8+ Simpson's diversity (P=0.060).

Expansion of CD8+CD57+ cells had been shown by flow cytometry in the patients chosen for sequencing. Every patient had severe acquired aplastic anemia, diagnosed using the International Study of Aplastic Anemia and Agranulocytosis and Camitta criteria. Patients had received no therapy at the time of blood sampling. In this study, sorted CD4+ and CD8+ T cells from the blood of healthy subjects and of severe aplastic anemia patients had their TCR repertoires deep-sequenced. In the USA, patient enrollment took place under clinicaltrials.gov protocols 00001620, 01623167, 00001397, 00071045, 00081523 and 00961064. Ficoll-Paque density gradient centrifugation was used to isolate peripheral blood mononuclear cells. Before DNA was extracted, CD4+ and CD8+ T cells were sorted using either FACS or magnetic beads. On this clonotype: Its binding antigen is unknown. One base away there is no much larger clone; base qualities are not given.

Material: sorted CD4+, CD8+, or CD8+CD57+ T cells (not recorded which) from PBMCs. This receptor was identified in a human donor with aplastic anemia. The chain joins TRBV9 to TRBJ2-7, and 7 bases in between align with TRBD1. DNA sequence: TGTGCCAGCTCACCACCGACAGGGTATGTCGAGCAGTACTTC. Its translation is CASSPPTGYVEQYF.